This passage covers 14 T cell receptor beta chains from one sample sequenced in a study of T cells in Graves' hyperthyroidism and ophthalmopathy. TCR beta CDR3 sequences were amplified from RNA transcripts. A set of HTBI primers served as the primers for a first-round RT-PCR of the TCR CDR3. MiXCR, run by TCRdb on the multiplex PCR reads, gives a single entry per CDR3 protein. The table shows 450,000 to 600,000 distinct CDR3 sequences, with around 15% occurring only once. Sequencing was done on a sample of blood. The receptors were gathered from a woman in her thirties or forties with Graves' hyperthyroidism.

This chain uses TRBV7-9 with TRBJ1-1; D unclear. The germline V gene encodes CDR1 SEHNR and CDR2 FQNEAQ (reference sequence). Trimming shortened V by 3 bases and J by 6 bases, and 11 bases separated the two germline ends. This CDR3 is 13 amino acids long. The CDR3 region is CASSLVYGAEAFF. CDR3 nucleotides: TGTGCCAGCAGCTTGGTTTATGGGGCTGAAGCTTTCTTT. Combining the CDR3 with reference TRBV7-9 and TRBJ1-1 gives the whole variable domain DTGVSQNPRHKITKRGQNVTFRCDPISEHNRLYWYRQTLGQGPEFLTYFQNEAQLEKSRLLSDRFSAERPKGSFSTLEIQRTEQGDSAMYLCASSLVYGAEAFFGQGTRLTVV.

The table lists this clonotype with many counts. This chain uses TRBV7-9 with TRBJ2-1; the match to TRBD2 covers 10 bases. The CDR3 runs 15 residues. V shed 3 bases and J 9 bases; nucleotides not matched to a gene: 8. The germline V gene has CDR1 SEHNR and CDR2 FQNEAQ (reference sequence). The CDR3 DNA reads as TGTGCCAGCAGCTTTAGCAGCGGGAGGGTCAGTGAGCAGTTCTTC. It translates to CASSFSSGRVSEQFF.

This clonotype was recorded at least ten times. J is TRBJ2-5 and V is TRBV3-1; 9 nucleotides agree with TRBD2. The CDR3 runs to 15 residues. Germline V gene lookup returns CDR1 LGHDT and CDR2 YNNKEL (reference sequence). The V and J ends lost 0 bases and 9 bases, in that order; junction bases with no gene match: 8. For the CDR3, the DNA is TGTGCCAGCAGCCAAGACCTAGCGGGGAATAGGGCCCAGTACTTC. Translating it yields CASSQDLAGNRAQYF.

This clonotype showed up just a few times. The CDR3 is CATSDFPRVDEQFF. The CDR3 region has the DNA TGTGCCACCAGTGATTTTCCTAGAGTGGATGAGCAGTTCTTC. The chain combines TRBV24-1 with TRBJ2-1; no reliable D call. The CDR3 runs to 14 residues. Germline V gene lookup returns CDR1 KGHDR and CDR2 SFDVKD. The V gene lost 1 base and the J gene lost 8 bases, with 11 bases spanning the gap.

This chain joins TRBV12-5 and TRBJ1-4; D call uncertain. The CDR3 loop spans 16 amino acids. V was clipped by 2 bases and J by 1 base, with 11 bases between them. The germline gives CDR1 LGHNT, CDR2 FRNRAP. CDR3 residues: CASGLSTGRTNEKLFF. The CDR3 DNA sequence: TGTGCTAGTGGTTTGTCAACCGGGAGAACTAATGAAAAACTGTTTTTT.

This clonotype has a handful of counts. The chain carries TRBV12-3 or TRBV12-4 and TRBJ1-3, with D perhaps TRBD1 (6 bases). The CDR3 sequence is 14 residues long. V was cut by 5 bases and J by 7 bases, with 15 bases left in between. In DNA form, the CDR3 reads TGTGCCAGCAGTCCTTCGAACAGGGTTAACACCATATATTTT. Its protein is CASSPSNRVNTIYF.

This clonotype occurred a few times. The chain employs TRBV9 and TRBJ2-7, with D possibly matching TRBD2 (6 bases). With 0 bases removed from V and 1 base from J, the gap between germline ends came to 8 bases. Germline assignment: CDR1 SGDLS and CDR2 YYNGEE. The length of the CDR3 is 14 residues. The CDR3 DNA is TGTGCCAGCAGCGTAGACGGGGGTTCCTACGAGCAGTACTTC. Translating gives CASSVDGGSYEQYF.

This clonotype was recorded a few times. The chain combines TRBV28 with TRBJ2-1; D possibly corresponds to TRBD2 (7 bases). V shed 4 bases and J shed 9 bases, with 19 bases lying between them. Germline CDR1 reads MDHEN; CDR2 reads SYDVKM. This CDR3 has 15 amino acids. CDR3 sequence reads: CASSSRGAGRGEQFF. The CDR3 bases are TGTGCCAGCAGTTCCCGGGGGGCAGGGCGGGGTGAGCAGTTCTTC.

This clonotype was found many times. J is TRBJ1-4 and V is TRBV12-3 or TRBV12-4; D is ambiguous. Trimming removed 5 bases from V and 7 bases from J, with 11 bases in between. This CDR3 contains 13 residues. The CDR3 loop is CASSGSRGEKLFF. CDR3 sequence (DNA): TGTGCCAGCAGTGGAAGTCGAGGTGAAAAACTGTTTTTT.

This clonotype was detected many times. This chain uses TRBV9 with TRBJ2-1, with 13 bases matching TRBD2. With 4 bases clipped from V and 0 bases from J, the junction kept 7 bases outside the gene matches. Per germline, CDR1 SGDLS and CDR2 YYNGEE. The CDR3 is 18 residues long. The CDR3 nucleotides read TGTGCCAGCAGCCAACCGACTAGCGGGGGGAGCTCCTACAATGAGCAGTTCTTC. Translated, it gives CASSQPTSGGSSYNEQFF.

This clonotype was seen repeatedly, ten times or more. The chain carries TRBV3-1 and TRBJ2-1; 9 bases map to TRBD2. This CDR3 contains 15 residues. Looked up from germline, CDR1 is LGHDT and CDR2 is YNNKEL (reference sequence). V dropped 1 base and J dropped 7; count of bases not matched to a gene: 5. CDR3 DNA sequence: TGTGCCAGCAGCCAAGGTAGCGGGAGTTTTAATGAGCAGTTCTTC. Translating it yields CASSQGSGSFNEQFF.

The rearrangement links TRBV9 to TRBJ2-1, with 10 bases identical to TRBD2. Germline V lookup: CDR1 SGDLS, CDR2 YYNGEE. The CDR3 loop spans 14 amino acids. The trim removed 4 bases at V and 6 bases at J, leaving 4 bases unmatched. CDR3 loop: CASSYGTSANEQFF. The CDR3 coding sequence is TGTGCCAGCAGCTACGGGACTAGCGCCAATGAGCAGTTCTTC.

This clonotype was counted ten times or more. The CDR3: CASSTVLGAYEQYF. CDR3 DNA: TGTGCCAGCAGTACAGTCCTGGGGGCCTACGAGCAGTACTTC. This chain connects TRBV2 to TRBJ2-7; the D call may be TRBD1 or TRBD2 (5 bases each). Trimming cost V 5 bases and J 2 bases, with 13 bases left between them. This CDR3 is built from 14 residues. The germline V gene encodes CDR1 SNHLY and CDR2 FYNNEI.

This clonotype was picked up a small number of times. This sequence joins TRBV19 and TRBJ2-1, with 7 bases that match TRBD1. Losses at the gene ends were 3 bases for V and 7 bases for J; bases not matched to a gene: 3. The CDR3 length is 13 residues. Germline assignment: CDR1 LNHDA and CDR2 SQIVND (reference sequence). The CDR3 coding sequence is TGTGCCAGTAGTATGACAGGGTGGAATGAGCAGTTCTTC. Amino acid sequence: CASSMTGWNEQFF. Full variable domain (outside the CDR3, taken from reference TRBV19 and TRBJ2-1): DGGITQSPKYLFRKEGQNVTLSCEQNLNHDAMYWYRQDPGQGLRLIYYSQIVNDFQKGDIAEGYSVSREKKESFPLTVTSAQKNPTAFYLCASSMTGWNEQFFGPGTRLTVL.